This T cell receptor (beta chain) comes out of a study of blood T cell repertoires in COVID-19. Using immunoSEQ multiplex PCR, the repertoire was profiled, and TCRdb retains in-frame clones only, with some absent. This sample carries some 80,000 clones, about 88% of them seen once, and the ten largest clones take over 15%. The CDR3 is made up of 19 amino acids. Looked up from germline, CDR1 is MDHEN and CDR2 is SYDVKM. V gave up 3 bases and J gave up 2 bases, with 22 bases separating them. There are a few counts of this clone. Sequencing was performed on peripheral blood. The genes are TRBV28 and TRBJ2-2, with D perhaps matching TRBD2 (5 bases). This receptor was taken from a human donor in a cohort sampled during active COVID-19. The CDR3 DNA reads TGTGCCAGCAGTTTGGCTGAGGGTCCAAAGGGATTCAACACCGGGGAGCTGTTTTTT. Protein sequence: CASSLAEGPKGFNTGELFF.